A single T cell receptor (beta chain) is shown here with its context. Germline CDR1 MGHRA, CDR2 YSYEKL. The CDR3 runs to 16 residues. Trimming removed 1 base from V and 0 bases from J, with 9 bases in between. These data originate in a study of blood T cell repertoires in COVID-19. Study-level information: Both acute and convalescent COVID-19 samples were obtained from the United States, Italy and Spain. T cells, B-cell-depleted T cells, or PBMCs supplied cDNA or gDNA.

In the original analysis: Estimates of nucleated cell counts were drawn from the amplification of reference gene primers. The table came from immunoSEQ multiplex PCR; TCRdb's copy has only in-frame clones and leaves some out. That table gives V, J and clone size, and the DNA gave D and trimming. The sample includes about 150,000 clones, roughly 89% of them seen just once. The specimen was peripheral blood. The chain recombines TRBV4-1 with TRBJ1-4, with D perhaps TRBD1 (6 bases). This TCR was sampled from a man aged 50 to 60 with acute or convalescent COVID-19. This CDR3 is CASSQAQGTTNEKLFF. The CDR3 nucleotides are TGCGCCAGCAGCCAAGCACAGGGAACAACTAATGAAAAACTGTTTTTT.